This T cell receptor beta chain was retrieved from a study of STAT5B mutations in CD4+ large granular lymphocyte leukemia. Libraries were prepared by immunoSEQ multiplex PCR; TCRdb keeps only in-frame clonotypes and omits some of them. The table lists 30,000 to 40,000 clones, roughly 71% of them singletons. The clonotype comes from a human donor in good health. The sample consisted of CD4+ T cells from blood buffy coats.

The CDR3 DNA is TGTGCCAGCAGCTTAGGGGACAATCTTAGCTCCTACGAGCAGTACTTC. Residues: CASSLGDNLSSYEQYF. The chain has TRBV7-2 and TRBJ2-7; possibly TRBD1 for D (6 bases). CDR1 is SGHTA, CDR2 FQGNSA, per germline. CDR3 size: 16 residues. Trimming shortened V by 1 base and J by 0 bases, and 13 bases separated the two germline ends.